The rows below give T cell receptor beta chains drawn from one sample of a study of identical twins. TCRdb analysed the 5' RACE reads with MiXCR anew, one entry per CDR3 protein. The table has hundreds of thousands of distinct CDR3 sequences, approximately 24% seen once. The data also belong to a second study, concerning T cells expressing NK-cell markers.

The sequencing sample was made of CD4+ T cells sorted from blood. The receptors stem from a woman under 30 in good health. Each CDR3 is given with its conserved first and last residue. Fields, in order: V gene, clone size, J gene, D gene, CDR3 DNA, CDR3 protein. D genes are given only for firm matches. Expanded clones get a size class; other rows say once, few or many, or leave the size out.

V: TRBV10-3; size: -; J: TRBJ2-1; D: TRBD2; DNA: TGTGCCATCAGGGATTCCAGCGGGGGGGCATCGGATGAGCAGTTCTTC; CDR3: CAIRDSSGGASDEQFF
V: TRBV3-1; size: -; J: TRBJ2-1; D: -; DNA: TGTGCCAGCAGCCAAGGCAGTTACAATGAGCAGTTCTTC; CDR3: CASSQGSYNEQFF
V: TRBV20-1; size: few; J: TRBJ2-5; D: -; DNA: TGCAGTGCTAGGGAGGGGACGACCCAAGAGACCCAGTACTTC; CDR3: CSAREGTTQETQYF
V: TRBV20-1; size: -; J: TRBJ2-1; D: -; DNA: TGCAGTGCCAGTTTCTTGGTCGATGAGCAGTTCTTC; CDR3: CSASFLVDEQFF
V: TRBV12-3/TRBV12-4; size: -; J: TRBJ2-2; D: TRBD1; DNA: TGTGCCAGCAGTCCCCGGGACAGGGGGCGGGTTGACACCGGGGAGCTGTTTTTT; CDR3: CASSPRDRGRVDTGELFF
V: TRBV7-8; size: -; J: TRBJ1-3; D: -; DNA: TGTGCCAGCAGCCCCCGTATTGGAAACACCATATATTTT; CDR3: CASSPRIGNTIYF
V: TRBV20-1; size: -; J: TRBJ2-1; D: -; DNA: TGCAGTGCTAGCGGTATCCGGCTTGAGCAGTTCTTC; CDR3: CSASGIRLEQFF
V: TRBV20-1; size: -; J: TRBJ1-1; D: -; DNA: TGCAGTGCACAGACGGGGAACACTGAAGCTTTCTTT; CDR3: CSAQTGNTEAFF
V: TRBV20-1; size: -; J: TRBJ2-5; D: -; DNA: TGCAGTGCTACCTCGACGGGGCGGGAGACCCAGTACTTC; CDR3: CSATSTGRETQYF
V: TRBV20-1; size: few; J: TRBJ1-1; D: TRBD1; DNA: TGCAGTGCTTTGACAGGGGCGAACACTGAAGCTTTCTTT; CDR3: CSALTGANTEAFF
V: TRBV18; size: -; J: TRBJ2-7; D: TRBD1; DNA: TGTGCCAGCTCAGCCGGGACAGGGGGTGTCTACGAGCAGTACTTC; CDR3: CASSAGTGGVYEQYF
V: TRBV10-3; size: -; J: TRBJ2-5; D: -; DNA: TGTGCCATCGGGGCGTCAGGGGAGACCCAGTACTTC; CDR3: CAIGASGETQYF
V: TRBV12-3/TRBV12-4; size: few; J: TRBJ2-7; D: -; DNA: TGTGCCAGCAGTTCGGGGCCGGGGGCCTACGAGCAGTACTTC; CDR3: CASSSGPGAYEQYF
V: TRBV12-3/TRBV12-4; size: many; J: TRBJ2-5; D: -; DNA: TGTGCCAGCAGTGTCGGGGGCAATAGGCTCGGAGAGACCCAGTACTTC; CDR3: CASSVGGNRLGETQYF
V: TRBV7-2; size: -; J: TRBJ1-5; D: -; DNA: TGTGCCAGCAGCCGAGACCGGGACGGCAATCAGCCCCAGCATTTT; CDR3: CASSRDRDGNQPQHF
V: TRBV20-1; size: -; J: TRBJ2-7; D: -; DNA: TGCAGTGCTAGAGATGGGCTGGTGACCTACGAGCAGTACTTC; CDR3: CSARDGLVTYEQYF
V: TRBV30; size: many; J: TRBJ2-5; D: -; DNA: TGTGCCTGGAGTGTACTAGGGGAGACCCAGTACTTC; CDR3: CAWSVLGETQYF
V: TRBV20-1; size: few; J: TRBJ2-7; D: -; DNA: TGCAGTGCTAGTACACGGGGATCCTACGAGCAGTACTTC; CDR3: CSASTRGSYEQYF
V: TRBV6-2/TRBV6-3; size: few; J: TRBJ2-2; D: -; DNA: TGTGCCAGCAATGCCGGCGGGGAGCTGTTTTTT; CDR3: CASNAGGELFF
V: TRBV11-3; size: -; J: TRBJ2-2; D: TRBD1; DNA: TGTGCCAGCACCTACAACAGGGGTATCGTTTACACCGGGGAGCTGTTTTTT; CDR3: CASTYNRGIVYTGELFF
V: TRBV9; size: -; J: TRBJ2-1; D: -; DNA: TGTGCCAGCAGCGTAGGGGTAGCGGAATACAATGAGCAGTTCTTC; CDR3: CASSVGVAEYNEQFF
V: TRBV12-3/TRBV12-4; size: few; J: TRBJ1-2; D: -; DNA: TGTGCCAGCAGTCCCTCGGGTGGGGGCTACACCTTC; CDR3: CASSPSGGGYTF
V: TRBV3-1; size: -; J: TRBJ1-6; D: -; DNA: TGTGCCAGCAGCCAAGAGTCGGGGTACCCTTCACCCCTCCACTTT; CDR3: CASSQESGYPSPLHF
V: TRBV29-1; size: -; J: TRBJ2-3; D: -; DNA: TGCAGCGTCCCGAAAGGAGCAGGGGCGACAGATACGCAGTATTTT; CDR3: CSVPKGAGATDTQYF
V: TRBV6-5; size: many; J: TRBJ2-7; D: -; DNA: TGTGCCAGCAGTTACTCGGCGAGTCAGGGCAGATACGAGCAGTACTTC; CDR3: CASSYSASQGRYEQYF
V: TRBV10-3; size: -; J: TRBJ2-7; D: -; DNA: TGTGCCATCAGTGAGTCCAGACTTCGGAGCTCCTACGAGCAGTACTTC; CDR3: CAISESRLRSSYEQYF
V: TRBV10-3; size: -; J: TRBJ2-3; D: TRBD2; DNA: TGTGCCATCCGACTAGCGGGGCAAACCACAGATACGCAGTATTTT; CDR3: CAIRLAGQTTDTQYF
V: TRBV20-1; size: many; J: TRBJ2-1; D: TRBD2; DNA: TGCAGTGTACTAGCGACATACAATGAGCAGTTCTTC; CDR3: CSVLATYNEQFF
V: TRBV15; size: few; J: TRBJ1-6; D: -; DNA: TGTGCCACCAGCAGAGATTATGGTGGGAATTCACCCCTCCACTTT; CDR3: CATSRDYGGNSPLHF
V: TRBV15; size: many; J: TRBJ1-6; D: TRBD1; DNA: TGTGCCACCAGCAGAGAGGGACAGGGAAATTCACCCCTCCACTTT; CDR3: CATSREGQGNSPLHF
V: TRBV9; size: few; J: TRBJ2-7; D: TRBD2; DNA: TGTGCCAGCAGCGTAGGGGGAGCTAGCGGGCTCTACGAGCAGTACTTC; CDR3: CASSVGGASGLYEQYF
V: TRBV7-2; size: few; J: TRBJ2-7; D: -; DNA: TGTGCCAGCAGCCGAGTGGGCTACGAGCAGTACTTC; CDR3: CASSRVGYEQYF
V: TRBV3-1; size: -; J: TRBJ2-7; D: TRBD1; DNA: TGTGCCAGCAGCAACAGGGGGAGCTCCTACGAGCAGTACTTC; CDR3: CASSNRGSSYEQYF
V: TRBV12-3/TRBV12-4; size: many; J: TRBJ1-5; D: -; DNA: TGTGCCAGCATAAGGGGCCGGGGGCAGCCCCAGCATTTT; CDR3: CASIRGRGQPQHF
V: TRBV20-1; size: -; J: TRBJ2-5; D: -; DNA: TGCAGTGCTAGAGATCCCAGCGGGTCCGGAGAGACCCAGTACTTC; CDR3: CSARDPSGSGETQYF
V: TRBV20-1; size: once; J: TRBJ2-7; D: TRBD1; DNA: TGCAGTGCTAAAACCGGGACAGGGGGTCAGAGCGAGCAGTACTTC; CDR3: CSAKTGTGGQSEQYF
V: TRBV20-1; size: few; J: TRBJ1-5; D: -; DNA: TGCAGTGCTAGAGGGCGCGCGCCCCTCAATCAGCCCCAGCATTTT; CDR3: CSARGRAPLNQPQHF
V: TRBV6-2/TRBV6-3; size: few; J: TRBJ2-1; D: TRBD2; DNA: TGTGCCAGCAGTGACTACGGACTAAGCGGGAGCGAGCAGTTCTTC; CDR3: CASSDYGLSGSEQFF
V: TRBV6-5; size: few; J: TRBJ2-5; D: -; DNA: TGTGCCAGCAGTTACTCGATAATGGGGAGTGGAGAGACCCAGTACTTC; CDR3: CASSYSIMGSGETQYF
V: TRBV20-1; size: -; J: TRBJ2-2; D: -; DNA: TGCAGTGCTAGAGTGGCCGCCGGCGGGGAGCTGTTTTTT; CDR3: CSARVAAGGELFF
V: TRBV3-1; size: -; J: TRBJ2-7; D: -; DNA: TGTGCCAGCAGCCAAGACAGGGTGGGCGAGCAGTACTTC; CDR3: CASSQDRVGEQYF
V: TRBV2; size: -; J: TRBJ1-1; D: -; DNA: TGTGCCAGCTTGCGGGAGGGGATCACTGAAGCTTTCTTT; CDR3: CASLREGITEAFF
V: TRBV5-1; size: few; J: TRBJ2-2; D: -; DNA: TGCGCCAGCAGCTTGGCCGGGCAGCGCACCGGGGAGCTGTTTTTT; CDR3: CASSLAGQRTGELFF
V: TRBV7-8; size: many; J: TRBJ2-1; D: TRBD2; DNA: TGTGCCAGCAGCTTTGATTCCGGACTAGAGATTTACAATGAGCAGTTCTTC; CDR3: CASSFDSGLEIYNEQFF
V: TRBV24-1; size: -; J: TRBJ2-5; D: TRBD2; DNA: TGTGCCACCAGTGATCCGGGACTAGCGGGAGAGACCCAGTACTTC; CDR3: CATSDPGLAGETQYF
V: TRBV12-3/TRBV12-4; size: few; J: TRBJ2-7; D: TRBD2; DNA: TGTGCCAGCAGTTTCCTGGCTAGCGGGGGTGTGGGCGAGCAGTACTTC; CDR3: CASSFLASGGVGEQYF
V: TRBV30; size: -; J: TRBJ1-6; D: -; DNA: TGTGCCTGGAGTGTACTGGTGGCAGCACCCCTCCACTTT; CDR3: CAWSVLVAAPLHF
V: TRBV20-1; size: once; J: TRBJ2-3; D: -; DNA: TGCAGTGCTAGAAGGCCGGAGGGCCGGACAGATACGCACTATTTT; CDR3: CSARRPEGRTDTHYF
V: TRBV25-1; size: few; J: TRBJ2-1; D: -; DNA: TGTGCCAGCAGTGACCCTGGGGAATACAATGAGCAGTTCTTC; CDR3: CASSDPGEYNEQFF
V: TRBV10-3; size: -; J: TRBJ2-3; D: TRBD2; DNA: TGTGCCACCGCTGGACTAGCGGGGGGGAATACGCAGTATTTT; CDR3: CATAGLAGGNTQYF
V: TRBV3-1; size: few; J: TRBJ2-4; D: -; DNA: TGTGCCAGCAGCCAAGTGGAGTACATTCAGTACTTC; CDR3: CASSQVEYIQYF
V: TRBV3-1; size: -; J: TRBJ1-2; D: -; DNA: TGTGCCAGCAGCCTCAATAGAGGGGAAAGGGGCTACACCTTC; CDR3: CASSLNRGERGYTF